This TCR beta chain is drawn from a study of PD-1 blockade in classical Hodgkin lymphoma. Findings and limits, study-wide: Newly diagnosed patients were reported to exhibit reduced baseline TCR diversity relative to healthy donors.

A single count supports this clone. Its antigen is not identified. This CDR3 spans 15 amino acids. V dropped 3 bases and J dropped 7; count of bases not matched to a gene: 11. Germline values: CDR1 LNHDA, CDR2 SQIVND (reference sequence). Clones were read by immunoSEQ multiplex PCR, and TCRdb kept only the in-frame ones, dropping some. The sample carries more than 45,000 clones, around 70% recorded once. Each and every patient relapsed after autologous stem cell transplantation, and patients got differing brentuximab vedotin exposure. Under best response, outcomes were complete response, partial response or progressive disease.

This TCR came from a human donor with classical Hodgkin lymphoma. Here the sequenced sample was peripheral blood mononuclear cells (PBMCs), taken at baseline. The chain links TRBV19 to TRBJ1-1; 7 nucleotides match TRBD1. This CDR3 reads CASSMVQGQQGEAFF. CDR3 DNA: TGTGCCAGTAGTATGGTCCAGGGACAGCAGGGTGAAGCTTTCTTT.